Each of the 8 T cell receptor beta chains below was sequenced from the same sample in a study of PD-L1 blockade in urothelial cancer. Time point of the sample: pretreatment peripheral blood. Some clones are missing from TCRdb's copy, which holds only in-frame ones; the method was immunoSEQ multiplex PCR. The sample holds roughly 77,000 clones, over 80% seen once. The material sequenced was PBMCs, taken around atezolizumab (anti-PD-L1) treatment. These receptor sequences come from a woman in her seventies with urothelial cancer.

As DNA, the CDR3 is TGTGCCAGCAGCCCAAGCCTAGATGTAAGCGTCTACGAGCAGTACTTC. Its protein is CASSPSLDVSVYEQYF. The chain employs TRBV7-2 and TRBJ2-7, with D unresolved. V was trimmed by 5 bases and J by 3 bases, leaving 20 bases between them. The length of the CDR3 is 16 residues. From germline, CDR1 is SGHTA and CDR2 FQGNSA.

This chain connects TRBV9 to TRBJ1-6; tentative D call: TRBD1 (6 bases). The CDR3 is 17 residues long. CDR1 is SGDLS, CDR2 YYNGEE, per germline. V was trimmed by 4 bases and J by 2 bases, leaving 16 bases between them. The CDR3 spells CASSRNPRDTYNSPLHF. CDR3 DNA sequence: TGTGCCAGCAGCAGGAACCCCCGGGACACCTATAATTCACCCCTCCACTTT.

There are many counts of this clone. J is TRBJ1-1 and V is TRBV7-6; no firm D call. The V end lost 1 base, the J end lost 0 bases, and 12 bases lay between the germline ends. The germline V gene encodes CDR1 SGHVS and CDR2 FNYEAQ. The length of the CDR3 is 16 residues. The CDR3 loop reads CASSLEIGLMNTEAFF. CDR3 sequence (DNA): TGTGCCAGCAGCTTAGAGATAGGACTGATGAACACTGAAGCTTTCTTT.

This chain joins TRBV21-1 and TRBJ1-1. TRBV21-1 is listed as a pseudogene. CDR3 length: 12 residues. CDR3 coding DNA: TGTGCCAGCATTTCGGTATTGCATAAAGCTTTCTTT. This translates into CASISVLHKAFF.

The chain has TRBV5-1 and TRBJ2-7, with D possibly being TRBD2 (6 bases). V lost 4 bases and J lost 3, with 14 bases in between. The CDR3 loop spans 14 amino acids. Germline V gene lookup returns CDR1 SGHRS and CDR2 YFSETQ. Here the CDR3 reads CASSEPGLIYEQYF. The DNA of the CDR3 is TGCGCCAGCAGCGAGCCGGGACTGATCTACGAGCAGTACTTC. The full variable domain, its missing parts supplied by reference TRBV5-1 and TRBJ2-7, is KAGVTQTPRYLIKTRGQQVTLSCSPISGHRSVSWYQQTPGQGLQFLFEYFSETQRNKGNFPGRFSGRQFSNSRSEMNVSTLELGDSALYLCASSEPGLIYEQYFGPGTRLTVT.

The chain has TRBV18 and TRBJ2-2; 7 bases match TRBD1. This CDR3 spans 16 amino acids. V gave up 4 bases and J gave up 4 bases; unmatched junction bases: 9. The germline V gene encodes CDR1 KGHSH and CDR2 LQKENI. CDR3 bases: TGTGCCAGCTCACGCCCCGACAGGGACGTCACCGGGGAGCTGTTTTTT. Protein product: CASSRPDRDVTGELFF.

The rearrangement links TRBV5-1 to TRBJ2-2; 8 bases match TRBD1. After removal of 4 bases from V and 5 bases from J, the junction contained 13 bases not matched to a gene. The V gene's germline CDR1 is SGHRS and CDR2 YFSETQ. The CDR3 has 17 residues. CDR3 nucleotides: TGCGCCAGCAGCGGGGGTCGGGGACAGGCCATTACCGGGGAGCTGTTTTTT. It specifies CASSGGRGQAITGELFF. The full variable domain, in which reference TRBV5-1 and TRBJ2-2 provide the parts outside the CDR3, is KAGVTQTPRYLIKTRGQQVTLSCSPISGHRSVSWYQQTPGQGLQFLFEYFSETQRNKGNFPGRFSGRQFSNSRSEMNVSTLELGDSALYLCASSGGRGQAITGELFFGEGSRLTVL.

The chain recombines TRBV7-2 with TRBJ2-1; unclear D gene. Germline V gives CDR1 SGHTA, CDR2 FQGNSA. The V and J ends lost 5 bases and 0 bases respectively, with 11 bases between them. The CDR3 is 15 amino acids. CDR3: CASSIGVGSYNEQFF. DNA for the CDR3: TGTGCCAGCAGCATCGGAGTGGGCTCCTACAATGAGCAGTTCTTC.